Presented here are 18 T cell receptor beta chains from one specimen sequenced in a study of shared clonotypes between healthy human individuals. Method: immunoSEQ multiplex PCR; TCRdb's copy keeps in-frame clones and lacks some. The repertoire holds about 590,000 clones, with about 95% as singletons. The naive CD8 population came from CD45RO-negative cells selected for CCR7, without terminally differentiated effector memory CD45RA+ cells. The sample taken for sequencing was naive CD8+ T cells sorted from blood. These receptor sequences come from a woman aged 25 to 39 in good health.

The chain combines TRBV6-5 with TRBJ2-3, with a tentative D call TRBD2 (5 bases). The CDR3 contains 14 residues. Trimming cost V 7 bases and J 4 bases, with 15 bases left between them. Germline lookup yields CDR1 MNHEY and CDR2 SVGAGI. The CDR3 bases are TGTGCCAGCACAGACCCAACTAGGTCAGATACGCAGTATTTT. Its translation: CASTDPTRSDTQYF.

The rearrangement uses TRBV5-1 and TRBJ2-5, with D unclear. V was pared by 2 bases and J by 1 base, with 15 bases between. The CDR3 length is 16 residues. Germline assignment: CDR1 SGHRS and CDR2 YFSETQ. DNA for the CDR3: TGCGCCAGCAGCTTAAGTGGCGGCGACCCCCAAGAGACCCAGTACTTC. This encodes CASSLSGGDPQETQYF.

For this clone: The sample holds other DNA sequences that translate to the same CDR3. This chain links TRBV28 with TRBJ2-7; D is undetermined. Germline loops: CDR1 MDHEN, CDR2 SYDVKM. Trimming removed 5 bases from V and 4 bases from J, with 3 bases in between. The CDR3 extends over 10 amino acids. CDR3 protein: CASSGYEQYF. CDR3 bases: TGTGCCAGCAGTGGTTACGAGCAGTACTTC.

V and J are TRBV5-6 and TRBJ1-3; the D gene is possibly TRBD1 (5 bases). Germline CDR1 SGHDT, CDR2 YYEEEE. V shed 4 bases and J shed 0 bases, with 17 bases lying between them. The CDR3 has 17 residues. The CDR3 sequence: CASSHFGTGDSGNTIYF. The CDR3 DNA is TGTGCCAGCAGCCACTTTGGAACAGGAGACTCTGGAAACACCATATATTTT.

The V gene is TRBV7-9, the J gene TRBJ2-3; D possibly uses TRBD1 or TRBD2 (5 bases each). Germline CDR1 and CDR2: SEHNR and FQNEAQ (reference sequence). The V end lost 6 bases, the J end lost 0 bases, and 19 bases lay between the germline ends. The CDR3 is 17 amino acids. The CDR3 here is CASSGPGTYLSTDTQYF. The CDR3 DNA follows: TGTGCCAGCAGTGGCCCCGGGACGTACCTTAGCACAGATACGCAGTATTTT. The full variable domain, its missing parts supplied by reference TRBV7-9 and TRBJ2-3, is DTGVSQNPRHKITKRGQNVTFRCDPISEHNRLYWYRQTLGQGPEFLTYFQNEAQLEKSRLLSDRFSAERPKGSFSTLEIQRTEQGDSAMYLCASSGPGTYLSTDTQYFGPGTRLTVL.

This chain uses TRBV28 with TRBJ2-5; possibly TRBD2 for D (6 bases). V lost 5 bases and J 4 bases, leaving 11 bases between the germline ends. The CDR3 is made up of 13 amino acids. Germline assignment: CDR1 MDHEN and CDR2 SYDVKM. CDR3 nucleotides: TGTGCCAGCAGTCCGCGGGGACGAGAGACCCAGTACTTC. Protein: CASSPRGRETQYF.

V is TRBV28 and J is TRBJ1-5; D remains unclear. CDR3 length: 14 amino acids. The V end was cut by 5 bases, the J end by 7 bases, with 15 bases between. CDR1 MDHEN and CDR2 SYDVKM come from the germline V gene. In DNA form, the CDR3 reads TGTGCCAGCAGTACCGCGGAGTCGCGGCAGCCCCAGCATTTT. Protein: CASSTAESRQPQHF.

The V call is TRBV2, the J call TRBJ2-5; no clear D. Trimming left V 4 bases short and J 2 bases short, with 8 bases between. The CDR3 has 13 amino acids. CDR1 is SNHLY, CDR2 FYNNEI, per germline. This chain's CDR3 is CASSATIQETQYF. The CDR3 nucleotides read TGTGCCAGCAGTGCAACGATTCAAGAGACCCAGTACTTC.

The rearrangement joins TRBV7-9 to TRBJ2-5, with TRBD2 matching 9 bases. Germline V gene sequence: CDR1 SEHNR, CDR2 FQNEAQ (reference sequence). With V trimmed by 3 bases and J by 2 bases, 1 base remained unmatched. The CDR3 has 14 amino acids. The CDR3 DNA is TGTGCCAGCAGCTTTCTAGCGGGGCAAGAGACCCAGTACTTC. Translating it yields CASSFLAGQETQYF.

For the CDR3, the DNA is TGTGCCAGCACCCTCGGGAGTCCAGGGGACATTCAGTACTTC. The encoded protein is CASTLGSPGDIQYF. This sequence joins TRBV13 and TRBJ2-4, with D perhaps being TRBD1 or TRBD2 (6 bases each). Germline V CDR1 and CDR2: PRHDT, FYEKMQ (reference sequence). Trimming took off 7 bases at V and 8 bases at J, with 18 bases between the two ends. The CDR3 extends over 14 amino acids.

The chain is built from TRBV2 and TRBJ2-7; TRBD1 or TRBD2 may be the D gene (5 bases each). Trimming took off 5 bases at V and 7 bases at J, with 15 bases between the two ends. The CDR3 covers 13 residues. The germline V gene has CDR1 SNHLY and CDR2 FYNNEI. The CDR3 here is CASSPRDRREQYF. CDR3 bases: TGTGCCAGCAGTCCCCGGGACCGAAGAGAGCAGTACTTC.

About this clone: Distinct nucleotide sequences in the sample also encode this CDR3. The chain couples TRBV27 to TRBJ1-5; D is perhaps TRBD1 (5 bases). The length of the CDR3 is 14 residues. Germline assignment: CDR1 MNHEY and CDR2 SMNVEV (reference sequence). Trimming left V 6 bases short and J 2 bases short, with 11 bases between. As DNA, the CDR3 is TGTGCCAGCAGGCAGGGAGAAGGCAATCAGCCCCAGCATTTT. Protein product: CASRQGEGNQPQHF.

V and J are TRBV5-4 and TRBJ2-7; 9 bases align to TRBD2. V lost 4 bases to trimming and J lost 3 bases; unmatched junction nucleotides: 11. CDR1 and CDR2 (germline): SGHNT, YYREEE (reference sequence). The CDR3 totals 16 residues. This CDR3 reads CASSRALAGGVYEQYF. In DNA, the CDR3 is TGTGCCAGCAGCAGAGCCCTTGCGGGAGGGGTCTACGAGCAGTACTTC.

With regard to this clone: Other nucleotide sequences in the sample specify the same CDR3. The genes are TRBV19 and TRBJ1-1; D gene ambiguous. Germline-derived CDR1 and CDR2 are LNHDA and SQIVND (reference sequence). The V end was cut by 5 bases, the J end by 1 base, with 8 bases between. This CDR3 has 13 amino acids. DNA of the CDR3: TGTGCCAGTAGTCCTGGCGGGAACACTGAAGCTTTCTTT. It specifies CASSPGGNTEAFF.

This chain connects TRBV27 to TRBJ2-7; 7 nucleotides agree with TRBD1. Germline V gene sequence: CDR1 MNHEY, CDR2 SMNVEV (reference sequence). V was pared by 5 bases and J by 1 base, with 8 bases of the junction left unmatched. CDR3 size: 15 residues. The CDR3 coding sequence is TGTGCCAGCAGTCCTCCGGGACAGCAGTCCTACGAGCAGTACTTC. Protein product: CASSPPGQQSYEQYF.

The V call is TRBV7-7, the J call TRBJ2-3; TRBD2 matches 10 bases. The germline CDR1 and CDR2 sequences are SSHAT and FNYEAQ (reference sequence). V shed 2 bases, J shed 4 bases, and the junction held 6 bases outside the gene matches. This CDR3 is 16 amino acids long. The CDR3 loop reads CASSLLTSGISDTQYF. The CDR3 DNA sequence: TGTGCCAGCAGCTTACTCACTAGCGGGATCTCAGATACGCAGTATTTT. Variable domain in full (rest from reference TRBV7-7 and TRBJ2-3): GAGVSQSPRYKVTKRGQDVTLRCDPISSHATLYWYQQALGQGPEFLTYFNYEAQPDKSGLPSDRFSAERPEGSISTLTIQRTEQRDSAMYRCASSLLTSGISDTQYFGPGTRLTVL.

In regard to this clone: This same CDR3 is encoded by further DNA sequences in the sample. This chain joins TRBV27 and TRBJ1-5, with unresolved D. Germline CDR1 MNHEY, CDR2 SMNVEV (reference sequence). The CDR3 runs to 14 residues. Trimming left V 3 bases short and J 0 bases short, with 6 bases between. The CDR3 region has the DNA TGTGCCAGCAGTTTCCGATATAGCAATCAGCCCCAGCATTTT. It codes for CASSFRYSNQPQHF.

For the CDR3, the DNA is TGTGCCAGCAGTCCAGGGACTAGCGGGAGCAGGGAGACCCAGTACTTC. Amino acids: CASSPGTSGSRETQYF. The chain employs TRBV27 and TRBJ2-5; 14 bases are a match to TRBD2. This CDR3 has 16 amino acids. V lost 5 bases and J lost 5; bases outside the gene matches: 7. Germline V gene lookup returns CDR1 MNHEY and CDR2 SMNVEV (reference sequence).